Presented here are 10 T cell receptor beta chains from one specimen sequenced in a study of beta chain features in type 1 diabetes. Study results and caveats: Moderate yet significant TCRB CDR3 shortening was seen in Type 1 diabetes patients in all four CD4+ subsets.

No antigen has been identified for these receptors. The study reverse transcribed the entire isolated RNA, so it sequenced expressed TCRB transcripts. Profiling relied on immunoSEQ multiplex PCR, and the TCRdb table lists in-frame clones only, not all of them. The repertoire holds over 100,000 clones, 16% seen once, with 2% to 3% in the top ten. Sequencing input: central memory CD4+ T cells from blood. Receptors originate from a young man with type 1 diabetes.

This clone was detected only a few times. V and J are TRBV7-6 and TRBJ2-7; D tentatively fits TRBD1 or TRBD2 (5 bases each). Trimming stripped 1 base from V and 4 bases from J, with 8 bases between. Looked up from germline, CDR1 is SGHVS and CDR2 is FNYEAQ. The CDR3 runs to 13 residues. The CDR3 DNA follows: TGTGCCAGCAGCTTAGGGGACCAATACGAGCAGTACTTC. Translating it yields CASSLGDQYEQYF. The full variable domain, rest sourced from reference TRBV7-6 and TRBJ2-7, is GAGVSQSPRYKVTKRGQDVALRCDPISGHVSLYWYRQALGQGPEFLTYFNYEAQQDKSGLPNDRFSAERPEGSISTLTIQRTEQRDSAMYRCASSLGDQYEQYFGPGTRLTVT.

There are a few counts of this clone. This chain links TRBV6-5 with TRBJ2-6, with D maybe TRBD2 (5 bases). Germline CDR1 is MNHEY and CDR2 is SVGAGI. The CDR3 extends over 15 amino acids. Trimming left V 7 bases short and J 4 bases short, with 14 bases between. The CDR3 DNA reads TGTGCCAGCACCTACGGAGGAGCAGGGGCCAACGTCCTGACTTTC. Protein sequence: CASTYGGAGANVLTF.

The V gene is TRBV18, the J gene TRBJ2-7, with D possibly being TRBD1 (5 bases). V was pared by 3 bases and J by 3 bases, with 9 bases between. Germline V gives CDR1 KGHSH, CDR2 LQKENI. The CDR3 is 13 residues long. The CDR3 reads CASSPQGYYEQYF. The CDR3 bases are TGTGCCAGCTCACCCCAGGGATACTACGAGCAGTACTTC.

This clone has a handful of counts. The chain combines TRBV5-1 with TRBJ2-2, with a possible D match to TRBD1 (6 bases). The CDR3 loop spans 14 amino acids. Germline CDR1 SGHRS, CDR2 YFSETQ. Trimming removed 5 bases at V and 5 bases at J, with 13 bases between. The CDR3 loop reads CASRLRTATGELFF. CDR3 in DNA: TGCGCCAGCAGGCTCAGGACAGCTACCGGGGAGCTGTTTTTT.

The chain has TRBV10-1 and TRBJ2-6; D not resolved. This CDR3 is built from 17 residues. Germline lookup yields CDR1 WNHNN and CDR2 SYGVQD (reference sequence). V dropped 2 bases and J dropped 0 bases, with 11 bases sitting between them. The CDR3 bases are TGCGCCAGCAGTGAGGGAAGCGAATCCTCTGGGGCCAACGTCCTGACTTTC. Translating gives CASSEGSESSGANVLTF.

The V and J genes are TRBV27 and TRBJ1-6; no definite D call. Germline lookup yields CDR1 MNHEY and CDR2 SMNVEV (reference sequence). V lost 3 bases and J lost 3, with 9 bases in between. The CDR3 is 15 residues long. Here the CDR3 reads CASSLDWLYNSPLHF. For the CDR3, the DNA is TGTGCCAGCAGTTTGGATTGGCTCTATAATTCACCCCTCCACTTT.

This clone came up once. The rearrangement uses TRBV7-2 and TRBJ1-2; 7 nucleotides align to TRBD1. CDR3 length equals 15 residues. Germline assignment: CDR1 SGHTA and CDR2 FQGNSA. Trimming at V came to 1 base and at J to 2 bases, leaving 4 bases not matched to a gene. The CDR3 sequence: CASSLVGTANYGYTF. Written as DNA, the CDR3 is TGTGCCAGCAGCTTAGTGGGGACAGCGAACTATGGCTACACCTTC.

This clone was recorded a few times. The gene calls are TRBV6-1 and TRBJ2-3; D is possibly TRBD1 or TRBD2 (6 bases each). V was trimmed by 10 bases and J by 5 bases, leaving 19 bases between them. The CDR3 extends over 14 amino acids. Germline V gene sequence: CDR1 MNHNS, CDR2 SASEGT. CDR3 nucleotides: TGTGCCACAGAACACGGGGGCAGTCAAGATACGCAGTATTTT. It codes for CATEHGGSQDTQYF.

This clone was counted a few times. The CDR3 coding sequence is TGCGCCAGCAGCCAAGATCGCGGGGGTAATTCACCCCTCCACTTT. It translates to CASSQDRGGNSPLHF. The rearrangement joins TRBV4-3 to TRBJ1-6; maybe TRBD1 (5 bases). Germline V gene lookup returns CDR1 LGHNA and CDR2 YSLEER. The CDR3 contains 15 residues. The germline V and J ends were trimmed by 0 bases and 6 bases, with 9 bases remaining between them.

V usage is TRBV30 and J usage is TRBJ2-7; TRBD2 is a possible D gene (6 bases). The V end was cut by 2 bases, the J end by 7 bases, with 15 bases between. The CDR3 sequence is 13 residues long. Looked up from germline, CDR1 is GTSNPN and CDR2 is SVGIG (reference sequence). CDR3 sequence reads: CAWSQGLEWEQYF. DNA of the CDR3: TGTGCCTGGAGTCAGGGACTTGAATGGGAGCAGTACTTC.